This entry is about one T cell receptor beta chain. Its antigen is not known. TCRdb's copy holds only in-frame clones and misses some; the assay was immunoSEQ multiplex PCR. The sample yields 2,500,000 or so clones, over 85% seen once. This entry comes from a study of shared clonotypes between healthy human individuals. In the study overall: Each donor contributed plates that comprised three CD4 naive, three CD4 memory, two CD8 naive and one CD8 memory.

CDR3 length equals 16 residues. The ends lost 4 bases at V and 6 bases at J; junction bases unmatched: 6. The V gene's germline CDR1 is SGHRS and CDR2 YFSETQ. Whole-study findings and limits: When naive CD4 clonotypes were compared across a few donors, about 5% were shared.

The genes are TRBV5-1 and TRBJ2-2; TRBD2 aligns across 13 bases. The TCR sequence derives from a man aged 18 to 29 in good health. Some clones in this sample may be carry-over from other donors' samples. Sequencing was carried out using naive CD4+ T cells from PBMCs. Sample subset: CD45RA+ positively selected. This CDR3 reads CASSPRTSGRAGELFF. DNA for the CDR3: TGCGCCAGCAGCCCTAGGACTAGCGGGAGAGCCGGGGAGCTGTTTTTT.